One and the same sample provided the 6 T cell receptor beta chains below, sequenced in a study of technical replicates of blood from a few donors. Produced via immunoSEQ multiplex PCR; TCRdb's table is partial and in-frame only. The repertoire holds around 80,000 clones, with 93% as singletons. Sequences were obtained from T cells isolated from PBMCs. These receptors came from a human donor in good health.

This clone was detected once. V and J are TRBV7-6 and TRBJ2-1; 9 nucleotides align to TRBD2. Germline V gives CDR1 SGHVS, CDR2 FNYEAQ. The CDR3 totals 16 residues. With 1 base clipped from V and 6 bases from J, the junction kept 7 bases outside the gene matches. The CDR3 bases are TGTGCCAGCAGCTTAGTGTCCGCGGGAGGGCCCAATGAGCAGTTCTTC. It is translated as CASSLVSAGGPNEQFF. The whole variable domain, filled in from reference TRBV7-6 and TRBJ2-1, reads GAGVSQSPRYKVTKRGQDVALRCDPISGHVSLYWYRQALGQGPEFLTYFNYEAQQDKSGLPNDRFSAERPEGSISTLTIQRTEQRDSAMYRCASSLVSAGGPNEQFFGPGTRLTVL.

The genes are TRBV6-6 and TRBJ2-7, with 10 bases matching TRBD1. This CDR3 has 14 residues. Germline V gives CDR1 MNHNY, CDR2 SVGAGI (reference sequence). The V gene end was trimmed by 2 bases and the J gene end by 6 bases; junction bases not matched to a gene: 4. The CDR3 sequence is CASSYPGQGSEQYF. CDR3 in DNA: TGTGCCAGCAGTTACCCGGGACAGGGGTCCGAGCAGTACTTC.

The V and J genes are TRBV6-1 and TRBJ2-7; unclear D gene. The germline gives CDR1 MNHNS, CDR2 SASEGT. The length of the CDR3 is 13 residues. Trimming removed 2 bases at V and 1 base at J, with 6 bases between. CDR3: CASSESHSYEQYF. The CDR3 coding sequence is TGTGCCAGCAGTGAATCACATTCCTACGAGCAGTACTTC.

The CDR3 here is CASSVAETRIYEQYF. DNA of the CDR3: TGTGCCAGCAGCGTAGCTGAGACTAGGATTTACGAGCAGTACTTC. The chain joins TRBV9 to TRBJ2-7; TRBD2 is a possible D gene (6 bases). This CDR3 has 15 residues. Looked up from germline, CDR1 is SGDLS and CDR2 is YYNGEE. With 0 bases removed from V and 4 bases from J, the gap between germline ends came to 14 bases.

The chain couples TRBV5-6 to TRBJ2-3; 7 bases line up with TRBD2. CDR1 is SGHDT, CDR2 YYEEEE, per germline. CDR3 size: 17 residues. V was pared by 4 bases and J by 2 bases, with 13 bases of the junction left unmatched. CDR3 coding DNA: TGTGCCAGCAGCCCCGACTCTAGCGGCTTCCACACAGATACGCAGTATTTT. This encodes CASSPDSSGFHTDTQYF.

V usage is TRBV4-2 and J usage is TRBJ1-2; 10 nucleotides line up with TRBD1. V lost 0 bases and J lost 4; bases outside the gene matches: 11. The CDR3 spans 18 residues. Germline V gives CDR1 LGHNA, CDR2 YNFKEQ. In DNA form, the CDR3 reads TGTGCCAGCAGCCAAGAGACGGGACAGGGGTATCTCTTCTATGGCTACACCTTC. This translates into CASSQETGQGYLFYGYTF.